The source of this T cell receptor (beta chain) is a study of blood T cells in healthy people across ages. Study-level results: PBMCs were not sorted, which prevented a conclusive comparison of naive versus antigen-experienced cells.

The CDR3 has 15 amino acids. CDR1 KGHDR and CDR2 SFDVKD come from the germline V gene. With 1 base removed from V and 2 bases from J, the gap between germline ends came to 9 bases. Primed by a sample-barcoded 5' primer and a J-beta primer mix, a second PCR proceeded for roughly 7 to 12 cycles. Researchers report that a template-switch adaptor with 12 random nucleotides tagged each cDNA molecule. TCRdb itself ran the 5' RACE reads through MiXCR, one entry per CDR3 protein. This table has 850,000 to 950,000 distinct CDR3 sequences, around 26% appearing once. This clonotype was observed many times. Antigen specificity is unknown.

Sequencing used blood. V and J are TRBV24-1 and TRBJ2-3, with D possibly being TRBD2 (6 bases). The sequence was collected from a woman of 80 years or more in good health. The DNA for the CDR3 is TGTGCCACCAGTGATTTTGGAGGGACCACAGATACGCAGTATTTT. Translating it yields CATSDFGGTTDTQYF.